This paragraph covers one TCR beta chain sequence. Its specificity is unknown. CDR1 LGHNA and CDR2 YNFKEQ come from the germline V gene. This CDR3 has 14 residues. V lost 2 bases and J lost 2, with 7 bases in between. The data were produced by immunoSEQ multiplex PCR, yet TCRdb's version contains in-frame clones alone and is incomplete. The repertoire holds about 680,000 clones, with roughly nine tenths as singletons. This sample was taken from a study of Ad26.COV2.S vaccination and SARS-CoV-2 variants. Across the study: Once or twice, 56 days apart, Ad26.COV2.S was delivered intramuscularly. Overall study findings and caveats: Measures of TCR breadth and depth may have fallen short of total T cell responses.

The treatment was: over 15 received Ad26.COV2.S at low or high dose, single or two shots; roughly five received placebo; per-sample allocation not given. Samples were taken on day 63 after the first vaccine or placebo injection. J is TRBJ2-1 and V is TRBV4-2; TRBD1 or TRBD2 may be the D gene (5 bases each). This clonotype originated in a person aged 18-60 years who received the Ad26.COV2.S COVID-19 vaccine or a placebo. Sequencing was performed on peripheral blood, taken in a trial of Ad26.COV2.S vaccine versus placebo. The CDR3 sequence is CASSQRGPYNEQFF. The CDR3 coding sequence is TGTGCCAGCAGCCAACGGGGACCCTACAATGAGCAGTTCTTC.